This TCR beta chain was sequenced during a study of memory CD4+ T cells and cytomegalovirus serostatus. V dropped 7 bases and J dropped 4 bases, with 14 bases sitting between them. The germline gives CDR1 SGHNT, CDR2 YYREEE (reference sequence). CDR3 length: 13 amino acids. The authors' processing: After removing out-of-frame reads, approximately 2.2 million distinct TCRbeta sequences remained. This table comes from immunoSEQ multiplex PCR, and its TCRdb copy is limited to in-frame clones, with some not included. V, J and clone size reflect that table, while D and trimming were determined from the DNA. The data contain tens of thousands of clones, 79% of them seen just once; the ten biggest clones take up 0.95% to 1.3%. Single viable CD3+CD4+CD8-CD45RO+ cells were sorted as the memory CD4+ T cells.

The chain employs TRBV5-4 and TRBJ1-2; the D is unclear. The sequence was obtained from an adult in good health and CMV-seronegative. Sequenced sample: memory CD4+ T cells from blood. In DNA form, the CDR3 reads TGTGCCAGCCTACTAGACGGAGCCTATGGCTACACCTTC. It is translated as CASLLDGAYGYTF. The entire variable domain, with the rest obtained from reference TRBV5-4 and TRBJ1-2, is as follows: ETGVTQSPTHLIKTRGQQVTLRCSSQSGHNTVSWYQQALGQGPQFIFQYYREEENGRGNFPPRFSGLQFPNYSSELNVNALELDDSALYLCASLLDGAYGYTFGSGTRLTVV.